This is a list of T cell receptor beta chains from one sample in a study of vaccination and CD4 T cells after COVID-19. Their cognate antigens are unknown. From the PCR reads, TCRdb called clonotypes with MiXCR, one entry per CDR3 protein. The sample includes about 20,000 distinct CDR3 sequences, around a third of them seen just once. The material sequenced was cultured CD4+ T cells from blood. The receptors stem from a human donor with COVID-19. Both conserved end residues are part of each CDR3. Fields, in order: V gene, D gene, J gene, clone size, CDR3 DNA, CDR3 protein. The D gene is left open where the match is weak. For some rows the clone size is stated as once, few or many, or as a class when expanded; others skip it.

v_gene: TRBV2
d_gene: NA
j_gene: TRBJ1-5
abundance: few
CDR3nt: TGTGCCAGCAGCGCAGGGGTAGAGCCCCAGCATTTT
CDR3aa: CASSAGVEPQHF

v_gene: TRBV7-8
d_gene: TRBD1
j_gene: TRBJ1-2
abundance: medium-sized
CDR3nt: TGTGCCAGCAGCTTAGCGGGACAGGGTAACTATGGCTACACCTTC
CDR3aa: CASSLAGQGNYGYTF

v_gene: TRBV5-1
d_gene: NA
j_gene: TRBJ1-2
abundance: few
CDR3nt: TGCGCCAGCAGCTTGGTCGTTGGAGGTGCGCGCGGCTACACCTTC
CDR3aa: CASSLVVGGARGYTF

v_gene: TRBV20-1
d_gene: NA
j_gene: TRBJ2-7
abundance: NA
CDR3nt: TGCAGTGCTAGAGATGTCGCTATCCGGTCCAATTACGAGCAGTACTTC
CDR3aa: CSARDVAIRSNYEQYF

v_gene: TRBV20-1
d_gene: TRBD2
j_gene: TRBJ2-3
abundance: few
CDR3nt: TGCAGTGCTAGAGGGCTAGCGGAGAGCACAGATACGCAGTATTTT
CDR3aa: CSARGLAESTDTQYF

v_gene: TRBV2
d_gene: NA
j_gene: TRBJ2-2
abundance: NA
CDR3nt: TGTGCCAGCAGTGAAATGGGGAACACCGGGGAGCTGTTTTTT
CDR3aa: CASSEMGNTGELFF

v_gene: TRBV7-9
d_gene: NA
j_gene: TRBJ2-2
abundance: few
CDR3nt: TGTGCCAGCAGCGGGCACAGGGAGGCCACCGGGGAGCTGTTTTTT
CDR3aa: CASSGHREATGELFF

v_gene: TRBV4-3
d_gene: NA
j_gene: TRBJ2-5
abundance: NA
CDR3nt: TGCGCCAGCAGCCAAGGCTCGGGGGAAGAGACCCAGTACTTC
CDR3aa: CASSQGSGEETQYF

v_gene: TRBV7-2
d_gene: NA
j_gene: TRBJ1-1
abundance: few
CDR3nt: TGTGCCAGCAACCTAGGGGGGGCTGGGGGCATCACTGAAGCTTTCTTT
CDR3aa: CASNLGGAGGITEAFF

v_gene: TRBV6-1
d_gene: NA
j_gene: TRBJ1-2
abundance: few
CDR3nt: TGTGCCAGCATCAGCCCTGGTGGCTACACCTTC
CDR3aa: CASISPGGYTF

v_gene: TRBV2
d_gene: NA
j_gene: TRBJ1-2
abundance: NA
CDR3nt: TGTGCCAGCAGGATCTATGGCTACACCTTC
CDR3aa: CASRIYGYTF

v_gene: TRBV25-1
d_gene: NA
j_gene: TRBJ1-2
abundance: few
CDR3nt: TGTGCCAGCAGTGAATTCAAAGGGTCTAACTATGGCTACACCTTC
CDR3aa: CASSEFKGSNYGYTF

v_gene: TRBV5-4
d_gene: TRBD1
j_gene: TRBJ1-2
abundance: NA
CDR3nt: TGTGCCAGCACCCCAGGGGACAGGGGGTATGGCTACACCTTC
CDR3aa: CASTPGDRGYGYTF

v_gene: TRBV7-2
d_gene: NA
j_gene: TRBJ2-2
abundance: NA
CDR3nt: TGTGCCAGCAGCTCTGACTCCCGAGGCGGGGAGCTGTTTTTT
CDR3aa: CASSSDSRGGELFF

v_gene: TRBV2
d_gene: TRBD2
j_gene: TRBJ2-7
abundance: NA
CDR3nt: TGTGCCAGCAGTGAATTATGGCTAGCGGGGACCTACGAGCAGTACTTC
CDR3aa: CASSELWLAGTYEQYF

v_gene: TRBV6-2/TRBV6-3
d_gene: TRBD1
j_gene: TRBJ1-6
abundance: few
CDR3nt: TGTGCCAGCAGACTACCCCCCACAGGGGTCAATTCACCCCTCCACTTT
CDR3aa: CASRLPPTGVNSPLHF

v_gene: TRBV28
d_gene: NA
j_gene: TRBJ1-5
abundance: NA
CDR3nt: TGTGCCAGCGGGGGATTAATATTTAGTCAGCCCCAGCATTTT
CDR3aa: CASGGLIFSQPQHF

v_gene: TRBV15
d_gene: NA
j_gene: TRBJ2-2
abundance: NA
CDR3nt: TGTGCCACCAGCAGAGCTGGGCCCGACACCGGGGAGCTGTTTTTT
CDR3aa: CATSRAGPDTGELFF

v_gene: TRBV2
d_gene: NA
j_gene: TRBJ2-2
abundance: few
CDR3nt: TGTGCCAGCTCGGGCAGGGCCCGAGACGGGGAGCTGTTTTTT
CDR3aa: CASSGRARDGELFF

v_gene: TRBV12-3/TRBV12-4
d_gene: TRBD2
j_gene: TRBJ2-7
abundance: NA
CDR3nt: TGTGCCAGCAGATATCCCGGGGGGGCAAGTTTAATCGGCGAGCAGTACTTC
CDR3aa: CASRYPGGASLIGEQYF

v_gene: TRBV20-1
d_gene: NA
j_gene: TRBJ1-5
abundance: NA
CDR3nt: TGCAGTGCTAGGGGTCCCGCTAATCAGCCCCAGCATTTT
CDR3aa: CSARGPANQPQHF

v_gene: TRBV7-6
d_gene: TRBD2
j_gene: TRBJ2-1
abundance: NA
CDR3nt: TGTGCCAGCCGGGGGGGCAATGAGCAGTTCTTC
CDR3aa: CASRGGNEQFF

v_gene: TRBV5-1
d_gene: NA
j_gene: TRBJ1-1
abundance: NA
CDR3nt: TGCGCCAGCAGCTTGGCCGGGGGGGTCGGCACTGAAGCTTTCTTT
CDR3aa: CASSLAGGVGTEAFF

v_gene: TRBV2
d_gene: TRBD1
j_gene: TRBJ1-5
abundance: NA
CDR3nt: TGTGTCAGCAGGGGGACGCTGAATCAGCCCCAGCATTTT
CDR3aa: CVSRGTLNQPQHF

v_gene: TRBV7-9
d_gene: NA
j_gene: TRBJ1-1
abundance: NA
CDR3nt: TGTGCCAGCAGCTTCCCCCCTGCAGGCGAGAACACTGAAGCTTTCTTT
CDR3aa: CASSFPPAGENTEAFF

v_gene: TRBV6-1
d_gene: NA
j_gene: TRBJ1-3
abundance: few
CDR3nt: TGTGCCAGCAGCACGGGTACGAACTCTGGAAACACCATATATTTT
CDR3aa: CASSTGTNSGNTIYF

v_gene: TRBV19
d_gene: NA
j_gene: TRBJ2-2
abundance: NA
CDR3nt: TGTGCCAGTAGTATCGTCAGGTGGGGCACCGGGGAGCTGTTTTTT
CDR3aa: CASSIVRWGTGELFF

v_gene: TRBV18
d_gene: NA
j_gene: TRBJ1-1
abundance: NA
CDR3nt: TGTGCCAGCTCACCGGCAGGGCGCTCCGTTCACGCTGAAGCTTTCTTT
CDR3aa: CASSPAGRSVHAEAFF

v_gene: TRBV20-1
d_gene: NA
j_gene: TRBJ2-3
abundance: NA
CDR3nt: TGCAGTGCTAGCCCAGGGGACCTCACAGATACGCAGTATTTT
CDR3aa: CSASPGDLTDTQYF

v_gene: TRBV25-1
d_gene: TRBD1
j_gene: TRBJ2-3
abundance: NA
CDR3nt: TGTGCCAGCAGTAAACCGGGACAGGGTTCGACAGATGCGCAGTATTTT
CDR3aa: CASSKPGQGSTDAQYF

v_gene: TRBV19
d_gene: TRBD1
j_gene: TRBJ1-2
abundance: NA
CDR3nt: TGTGCCAGTAGTATCGGACAGGGGGCCTGGGGCTACACCTTC
CDR3aa: CASSIGQGAWGYTF

v_gene: TRBV7-8
d_gene: NA
j_gene: TRBJ2-5
abundance: medium-sized
CDR3nt: TGTGCCAGCGTTCAATCGAGGACCCTAGAGACCCAGTACTTC
CDR3aa: CASVQSRTLETQYF

v_gene: TRBV18
d_gene: NA
j_gene: TRBJ2-3
abundance: NA
CDR3nt: TGTGCCAGCTCACCACCCACTCGCACAGATACGCAGTATTTT
CDR3aa: CASSPPTRTDTQYF

v_gene: TRBV9
d_gene: TRBD1
j_gene: TRBJ1-2
abundance: NA
CDR3nt: TGTGCCAGCAGCTTAACAGGGGACGGCGGCTACACCTTC
CDR3aa: CASSLTGDGGYTF

v_gene: TRBV5-5
d_gene: TRBD2
j_gene: TRBJ2-3
abundance: NA
CDR3nt: TGTGCCAGCATTATAGGCGGGGGGAAACCAGATACGCAGTATTTT
CDR3aa: CASIIGGGKPDTQYF